What follows are 9 T cell receptor beta chains derived from one specimen sequenced in a study of T cell changes during pregnancy in multiple sclerosis. Only in-frame clones appear in the TCRdb table, and some are missing; sequencing was by immunoSEQ multiplex PCR. The sample yields approximately 88,000 clones, over 80% seen once. The sample was peripheral blood, taken in the first trimester of pregnancy. These receptors came from a female donor with multiple sclerosis, enrolled in a pregnancy study.

The V and J genes are TRBV7-9 and TRBJ2-5; a possible D gene is TRBD1 (6 bases). The CDR3 has 13 residues. Germline values: CDR1 SEHNR, CDR2 FQNEAQ (reference sequence). With 6 bases removed from V and 4 bases from J, the gap between germline ends came to 12 bases. The CDR3 spells CASRHRERETQYF. As DNA, the CDR3 is TGTGCCAGCAGACACAGGGAGCGAGAGACCCAGTACTTC. Full variable domain (rest looked up from reference TRBV7-9 and TRBJ2-5): DTGVSQNPRHKITKRGQNVTFRCDPISEHNRLYWYRQTLGQGPEFLTYFQNEAQLEKSRLLSDRFSAERPKGSFSTLEIQRTEQGDSAMYLCASRHRERETQYFGPGTRLLVL.

The chain has TRBV9 and TRBJ2-1, with 7 positions matching TRBD2. Germline V gene lookup returns CDR1 SGDLS and CDR2 YYNGEE. CDR3 length: 13 residues. V shed 4 bases and J 8 bases; nucleotides not matched to a gene: 6. CDR3 residues: CASSLTSAHEQFF. CDR3 DNA sequence: TGTGCCAGCAGCTTAACTAGCGCCCATGAGCAGTTCTTC.

The chain links TRBV5-6 to TRBJ1-4; TRBD1 agrees at 8 bases. The germline gives CDR1 SGHDT, CDR2 YYEEEE. The CDR3 is 14 residues long. V was pared by 0 bases and J by 7 bases, with 2 bases of the junction left unmatched. Here the CDR3 DNA reads TGTGCCAGCAGCTTGGGGACAGGGCGTGAAAAACTGTTTTTT. Its protein product is CASSLGTGREKLFF.

This clone came up once. The chain employs TRBV13 and TRBJ2-7; TRBD1 agrees at 8 bases. In germline, CDR1 is PRHDT, CDR2 FYEKMQ (reference sequence). The CDR3 is 13 residues long. V was pared by 4 bases and J by 5 bases, with 4 bases of the junction left unmatched. This chain's CDR3 is CASSYGTGDEQYF. In DNA, the CDR3 is TGTGCCAGCAGCTACGGGACAGGCGACGAGCAGTACTTC.

This sequence joins TRBV19 and TRBJ1-2; D uncertain. The V gene's germline CDR1 is LNHDA and CDR2 SQIVND (reference sequence). Trimming left V 9 bases short and J 5 bases short, with 13 bases between. This CDR3 is 12 amino acids long. The CDR3 spells CASKQRDYGYTF. DNA of the CDR3: TGTGCCAGCAAACAGAGAGATTATGGCTACACCTTC.

This chain uses TRBV12-5 with TRBJ2-1; 8 bases match TRBD2. CDR1 and CDR2 from the germline V gene are LGHNT and FRNRAP. The V segment lost 5 bases and the J segment 3 bases; nucleotides outside the gene matches: 15. The CDR3 is 18 residues long. CDR3 in DNA: TGTGCTAGTGGTCCGCGGGGGGTCGAAGGACGGTACTACAATGAGCAGTTCTTC. This sequence encodes CASGPRGVEGRYYNEQFF.

This sequence joins TRBV29-1 and TRBJ1-1; 9 nucleotides align to TRBD1. The V and J ends lost 7 bases and 4 bases, in that order; junction bases with no gene match: 13. From germline, CDR1 is SQVTM and CDR2 ANQGSEA. The CDR3 has 15 amino acids. DNA of the CDR3: TGCAGCGCTTATTCTCCGGGACAGGGTGTCACTGAAGCTTTCTTT. Translated, it gives CSAYSPGQGVTEAFF.

The chain couples TRBV2 to TRBJ2-5; 7 bases are a match to TRBD2. Germline V gene lookup returns CDR1 SNHLY and CDR2 FYNNEI. Germline trimming cut 4 bases from V and 3 bases from J; bases unmatched to any gene: 5. There are 14 residues in the CDR3. The CDR3 region is CASSAGTTKETQYF. The CDR3 coding sequence is TGTGCCAGCAGTGCAGGGACTACCAAAGAGACCCAGTACTTC. The full variable domain, completed using reference TRBV2 and TRBJ2-5, is EPEVTQTPSHQVTQMGQEVILRCVPISNHLYFYWYRQILGQKVEFLVSFYNNEISEKSEIFDDQFSVERPDGSNFTLKIRSTKLEDSAMYFCASSAGTTKETQYFGPGTRLLVL.

This chain links TRBV2 with TRBJ2-7, with D tentatively TRBD2 (5 bases). The germline V gene encodes CDR1 SNHLY and CDR2 FYNNEI. The CDR3 loop spans 15 amino acids. Between the trimmed V and J ends, which lost 2 bases and 0 bases, there was a span of 11 bases. As DNA, the CDR3 is TGTGCCAGCAGTGAATTGGGGAGATACTCCTACGAGCAGTACTTC. As protein: CASSELGRYSYEQYF.